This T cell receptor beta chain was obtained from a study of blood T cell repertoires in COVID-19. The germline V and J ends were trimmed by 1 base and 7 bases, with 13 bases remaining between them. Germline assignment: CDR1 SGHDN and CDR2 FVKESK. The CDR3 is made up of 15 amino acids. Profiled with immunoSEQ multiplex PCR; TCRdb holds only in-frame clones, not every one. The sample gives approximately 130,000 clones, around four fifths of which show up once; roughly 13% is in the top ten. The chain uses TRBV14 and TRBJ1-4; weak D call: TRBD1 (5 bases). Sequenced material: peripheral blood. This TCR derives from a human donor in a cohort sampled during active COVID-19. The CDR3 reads CASSQVSGSAEKLFF. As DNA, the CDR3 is TGTGCCAGCAGCCAAGTATCAGGGTCCGCTGAAAAACTGTTTTTT.